This TCR beta chain originates from a study of blood T cell repertoires in COVID-19 (TCRdb year 2020). Notes on the research overall: Collaborator samples came from the United States, Italy and Spain and covered acute and convalescent phases of COVID-19. Where HLA class I and class II types were available, the types were taken from metadata supplied by the sample provider, not from assay-based typing. Sample metadata almost always included a de-identified subject ID, COVID-19 status, age in years and sex. The material from the prospective study consisted of cDNA or gDNA derived from T cells, B-cell-depleted T cells, or PBMCs. A freely available public database, intended as a resource for researchers studying the immune response to SARS-CoV-2, is where the repertoires were released. Subjects who had been exposed to COVID-19, were actively infected with it, or had recovered from it provided the deeply sampled blood TCRbeta repertoires that made up the dataset. The samples were drawn from two sources: the first 160 participants of the ongoing ImmuneRACE study, and over 1,000 subjects contributed by 6 global collaborators.

The paper as a whole reports these results and caveats: The quantity of clinical and demographic metadata differed by source and by participant and was supplied without curation.

In the prospective study, participants were roughly 18 to 95 years old, resided in about two dozen geographic areas of the United States, and were enrolled through a virtual design. Cohort assignment in the prospective study relied on participant-reported clinical history from a screening survey and a study questionnaire. Recovered participants in ImmuneRACE Cohort 3 were defined as having two consecutive negative NP/OP PCR tests, clearance from a healthcare professional, or resolution of symptoms. Mobile phlebotomists in the prospective study collected whole blood, serum and a nasopharyngeal or oropharyngeal swab from every participant. Prospective study participants could optionally give additional blood draws and questionnaires over an approximately 2-month period. Prospective study blood samples were shipped either frozen or at room temperature before DNA extraction. With regard to this clone: The target of this receptor is not known. It has no much larger one-base neighbor in the sample; base qualities were not kept.

TCRbeta CDR3 regions were amplified from genomic DNA using the immunoSEQ Assay, a bias-controlled multiplex PCR. The published analysis was carried out like this. The number of nucleated cells in each sample was estimated by amplification of reference gene primers within the assay. To quantify the absolute abundance of each unique TCRbeta CDR3 rearrangement, sequence reads were collapsed and filtered. Productive Simpson clonality was computed per sample as the square root of Simpson's diversity index over productive rearrangements. Not all clones reach the TCRdb copy of this immuneACCESS table, which keeps in-frame sequences only. Checked studies attribute under half of the gap to unresolved V genes and leave the rest unexplained. V, J and clone size are taken as reported in that table, and D and trimming were inferred from the DNA itself. The sample table contains about 270,000 clones; only one count was recorded for approximately 92% of them. The top ten hold approximately 2.5% of the sample.

Ends trimmed: V by 4 bases, J by 0 bases; bases unmatched to a gene: 8. The cysteine opens and the phenylalanine closes a CDR3 of 18 amino acids. Only the CDR3 DNA is retained, 54 bases long and in frame from the first base. CDR1 and CDR2 (MNHEY, SMNVEV) derive from the germline V gene (reference sequence). The clonotype was recovered from a woman under 30 who had recovered from COVID-19. The chain uses TRBV27 and TRBJ1-6; 8 bases in between match TRBD1. Sequencing used PBMCs or T cells enriched from blood (not recorded which). CDR3 protein: CASSSTGQASSYNSPLHF. The nucleotide sequence is TGTGCCAGCAGTTCGACGGGACAGGCGAGCTCCTATAATTCACCCCTCCACTTT.